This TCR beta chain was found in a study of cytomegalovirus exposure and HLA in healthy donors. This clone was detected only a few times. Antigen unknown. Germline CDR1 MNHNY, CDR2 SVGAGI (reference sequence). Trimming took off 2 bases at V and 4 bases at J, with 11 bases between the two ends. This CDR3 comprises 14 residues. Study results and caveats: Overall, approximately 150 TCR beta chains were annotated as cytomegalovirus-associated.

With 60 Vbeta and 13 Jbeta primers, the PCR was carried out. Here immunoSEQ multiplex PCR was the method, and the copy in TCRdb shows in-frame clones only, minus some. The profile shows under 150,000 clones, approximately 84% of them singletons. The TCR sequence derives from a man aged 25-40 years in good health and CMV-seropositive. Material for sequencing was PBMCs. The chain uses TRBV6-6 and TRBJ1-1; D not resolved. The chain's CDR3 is CASSYDERGTEAFF. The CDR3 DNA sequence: TGTGCCAGCAGTTACGACGAAAGAGGCACTGAAGCTTTCTTT.